The 17 T cell receptor beta chains listed next were all sequenced from one sample in a study of early T cells in non-severe SARS-CoV-2 infection. TCRdb itself ran the 5' RACE reads through MiXCR, one entry per CDR3 protein. The sample shows about 39,000 distinct CDR3 sequences, 4.7% of them seen only once. Sequences were obtained from whole blood. The receptors were sampled from an adult who was a healthcare worker with PCR-confirmed SARS-CoV-2 infection or an uninfected control (not recorded which).

This clonotype has more than one count but fewer than ten. The rearrangement uses TRBV28 and TRBJ1-2; 7 bases line up with TRBD1. J lost 2 bases, V lost 10 bases, and 10 bases had no gene match. This CDR3 has 14 residues. Germline CDR1 is MDHEN and CDR2 is SYDVKM. The CDR3 sequence: CAIANGQENYGYTF. The CDR3, as DNA: TGTGCCATCGCAAACGGACAGGAGAACTATGGCTACACCTTC.

This clonotype has a count of ten or more. The chain links TRBV6-5 to TRBJ1-4; D is perhaps TRBD1 (6 bases). CDR1 is MNHEY, CDR2 SVGAGI, per germline. V was pared by 4 bases and J by 8 bases, with 14 bases between. CDR3 length: 14 residues. The CDR3 loop is CASSSGQSWEKLFF. The CDR3 nucleotides are TGTGCCAGCAGTTCCGGACAGTCTTGGGAAAAACTGTTTTTT.

This clonotype was counted only a few times. This chain links TRBV10-1 with TRBJ2-1; D may be TRBD1 (6 bases). The CDR3 totals 14 residues. Trimming shortened V by 5 bases and J by 3 bases, and 11 bases separated the two germline ends. Germline CDR1 is WNHNN and CDR2 is SYGVQD (reference sequence). The CDR3 spells CASSQQGYYNEQFF. CDR3 DNA: TGCGCCAGCAGTCAGCAGGGGTACTACAATGAGCAGTTCTTC.

This clonotype was seen repeatedly, ten times or more. V gene TRBV11-2 combines with J gene TRBJ2-7; 7 positions match TRBD1. Germline V lookup: CDR1 SGHAT, CDR2 FQNNGV. J lost 3 bases, V lost 5 bases, and 10 bases had no gene match. The CDR3 has 15 residues. CDR3 DNA: TGTGCCAGCAGCGTAATGGGACAGACCAACTACGAGCAGTACTTC. This gives the protein CASSVMGQTNYEQYF.

This clonotype was seen repeatedly, ten times or more. This chain connects TRBV6-6 to TRBJ1-2; D is uncertain. The CDR3 totals 13 residues. The germline V and J ends were trimmed by 0 bases and 8 bases, with 10 bases remaining between them. The germline CDR1 and CDR2 sequences are MNHNY and SVGAGI (reference sequence). CDR3 sequence reads: CASSYSTGNGYTF. Here the CDR3 DNA reads TGTGCCAGCAGTTACTCGACGGGGAACGGCTACACCTTC.

The chain uses TRBV20-1 and TRBJ2-1; D unresolved. Between the trimmed V and J ends, which lost 3 bases and 2 bases, there was a span of 11 bases. The CDR3 is 14 residues long. Germline values: CDR1 DFQATT, CDR2 SNEGSKA (reference sequence). The CDR3 is CSASLRGPYNEQFF. CDR3 coding DNA: TGCAGTGCTAGTCTCCGCGGACCCTACAATGAGCAGTTCTTC.

This clonotype came up a few times. The CDR3 sequence is CASRGLAGDTQYF. The CDR3, as DNA: TGTGCCAGCAGGGGCTTGGCGGGAGATACGCAGTATTTT. The J gene is TRBJ2-3, the V gene TRBV11-2; D possibly corresponds to TRBD2 (5 bases). In germline, CDR1 is SGHAT, CDR2 FQNNGV. CDR3 size: 13 residues. V dropped 6 bases and J dropped 5 bases, with 12 bases sitting between them.

The sample holds many counts of this clonotype. The gene calls are TRBV6-5 and TRBJ1-1; the D is unclear. The V end lost 2 bases, the J end lost 0 bases, and 10 bases lay between the germline ends. CDR3 size: 15 residues. Germline V lookup: CDR1 MNHEY, CDR2 SVGAGI. The CDR3 loop is CASSYMPELNTEAFF. The CDR3 bases are TGTGCCAGCAGTTACATGCCGGAACTGAACACTGAAGCTTTCTTT.

The chain uses TRBV5-4 and TRBJ1-1; D not certain. The CDR3 is 15 amino acids. V lost 0 bases to trimming and J lost 0 bases, with 9 bases between them. Per the germline V gene, CDR1 is SGHNT and CDR2 is YYREEE (reference sequence). The CDR3 region is CASSLVGTLNTEAFF. As DNA, the CDR3 is TGTGCCAGCAGCTTGGTCGGTACTCTGAACACTGAAGCTTTCTTT.

This clonotype has at least ten counts. The rearrangement uses TRBV15 and TRBJ2-1; D possibly matches TRBD1 or TRBD2 (5 bases each). The germline CDR1 and CDR2 sequences are LNHNV and YYDKDF (reference sequence). The CDR3 length is 19 residues. V was cut by 0 bases and J by 5 bases, with 23 bases left in between. The CDR3 here is CATSREVWGEGPPDNEQFF. The CDR3 DNA follows: TGTGCCACCAGCAGAGAGGTTTGGGGTGAGGGACCCCCAGACAATGAGCAGTTCTTC.

This clonotype was seen more than once but under ten times. J is TRBJ2-7 and V is TRBV20-1; D is ambiguous. Trimming pared 2 bases from V and 3 bases from J, leaving 14 bases between. The CDR3 has 14 residues. In germline, CDR1 is DFQATT, CDR2 SNEGSKA (reference sequence). The CDR3 DNA follows: TGCAGTGCTAGACCCATTGAGTCAGACTACGAGCAGTACTTC. Translation: CSARPIESDYEQYF.

The chain combines TRBV3-1 with TRBJ2-1; TRBD2 agrees at 7 bases. The V gene end was trimmed by 0 bases and the J gene end by 15 bases; junction bases not matched to a gene: 11. The CDR3 is made up of 14 amino acids. The germline gives CDR1 LGHDT, CDR2 YNNKEL (reference sequence). The CDR3 sequence: CASSQEGGSYGSFF. The CDR3 nucleotides are TGTGCCAGCAGCCAAGAGGGCGGGAGCTATGGGTCGTTCTTC.

This clonotype has at least ten counts. The chain recombines TRBV11-2 with TRBJ2-1; 9 nucleotides match TRBD1. Germline loops: CDR1 SGHAT, CDR2 FQNNGV. This CDR3 has 15 amino acids. Trimming at V came to 2 bases and at J to 6 bases, leaving 5 bases not matched to a gene. CDR3 sequence reads: CASSLTRTGVNEQFF. The CDR3 region has the DNA TGTGCCAGCAGCTTAACCCGGACAGGGGTCAATGAGCAGTTCTTC.

J is TRBJ2-1 and V is TRBV12-3 or TRBV12-4, with TRBD2 as a possible D gene (5 bases). With 6 bases removed from V and 5 bases from J, the gap between germline ends came to 20 bases. The CDR3 consists of 16 residues. CDR3 coding DNA: TGTGCCAGCAGCCGAATAAAGGCGGACGGGAACAATGAGCAGTTCTTC. Its protein is CASSRIKADGNNEQFF.

The chain is built from TRBV29-1 and TRBJ1-1; perhaps TRBD1 as D (5 bases). The V end was cut by 4 bases, the J end by 1 base, with 22 bases between. The V gene's germline CDR1 is SQVTM and CDR2 ANQGSEA. This CDR3 contains 17 residues. The CDR3 DNA reads as TGCAGCGTTGTCACCGGGACCAGGTTTCGAGGGAACACTGAAGCTTTCTTT. Translated: CSVVTGTRFRGNTEAFF.

This clonotype was recorded at least ten times. V usage is TRBV28 and J usage is TRBJ2-3, with no clear D. V lost 1 base and J lost 4, with 12 bases in between. Germline lookup yields CDR1 MDHEN and CDR2 SYDVKM. The CDR3 totals 15 residues. The CDR3 loop is CASSLSGSAADTQYF. In DNA, the CDR3 is TGTGCCAGCAGTTTATCGGGCTCGGCGGCAGATACGCAGTATTTT.

This clonotype was counted only a few times. CDR3 nucleotides: TGTGCCAGCTCACCACCCCGCACGTATAATTCACCCCTCCACTTT. Translation: CASSPPRTYNSPLHF. The chain carries TRBV18 and TRBJ1-6; D gene ambiguous. Germline V gene data show CDR1 as KGHSH and CDR2 as LQKENI. The CDR3 loop spans 15 amino acids. V was clipped by 0 bases and J by 4 bases, with 7 bases between them.